Shown below are 5 T cell receptor beta chains from a single sample sequenced in a study of blood T cell repertoires in COVID-19. The table came from immunoSEQ multiplex PCR; TCRdb's copy has only in-frame clones and leaves some out. Seen here are about 90,000 clones, 80% observed once, and the top ten hold about 9.3%. Sequencing input: peripheral blood. These receptors came from a woman in her 70s with acute or convalescent COVID-19.

This clone occurred once. The rearrangement uses TRBV7-2 and TRBJ2-7; TRBD2 matches at 7 bases. Unmatched junction bases numbered 4, after V lost 5 bases and J lost 0 bases. Germline loops: CDR1 SGHTA, CDR2 FQGNSA. The CDR3 consists of 14 residues. CDR3 coding DNA: TGTGCCAGCAGCACCAGACTAGCCTCCTACGAGCAGTACTTC. Amino acid sequence: CASSTRLASYEQYF.

The CDR3 spells CASSPIQGGKTQYF. The CDR3 DNA reads as TGTGCCAGCAGCCCAATCCAGGGAGGGAAGACCCAGTACTTC. The V call is TRBV3-1 (or the pseudogene TRBV3-2), the J call TRBJ2-5, with 7 nucleotides matching TRBD2. Germline V gives CDR1 LGHDT, CDR2 YNNKEL (reference sequence). This CDR3 is built from 14 residues. The V and J ends lost 4 bases and 6 bases, in that order; junction bases with no gene match: 8.

The chain recombines TRBV5-1 with TRBJ2-2; 7 nucleotides agree with TRBD1. The CDR3 is 14 residues long. V shed 4 bases, J shed 7 bases, and the junction held 7 bases outside the gene matches. Germline CDR1 is SGHRS and CDR2 is YFSETQ. The chain's CDR3 is CASSTTQGIGELFF. CDR3 bases: TGCGCCAGCAGCACAACACAGGGGATCGGGGAGCTGTTTTTT. The whole variable domain, filled in from reference TRBV5-1 and TRBJ2-2, reads KAGVTQTPRYLIKTRGQQVTLSCSPISGHRSVSWYQQTPGQGLQFLFEYFSETQRNKGNFPGRFSGRQFSNSRSEMNVSTLELGDSALYLCASSTTQGIGELFFGEGSRLTVL.

J is TRBJ2-3 and V is TRBV3-1 (or the pseudogene TRBV3-2), with 8 nucleotides matching TRBD2. The CDR3 totals 17 residues. Germline trimming cut 0 bases from V and 2 bases from J; bases unmatched to any gene: 7. Germline V gene sequence: CDR1 LGHDT, CDR2 YNNKEL (reference sequence). DNA of the CDR3: TGTGCCAGCAGCCAAGAAGGGGTAGCGGGGTACACAGATACGCAGTATTTT. Its protein is CASSQEGVAGYTDTQYF.

The chain links TRBV21-1 to TRBJ2-1; the table's D call of TRBD2 was not tested on the DNA. TRBV21-1 is tagged as a pseudogene. The CDR3 loop spans 14 amino acids. The chain's CDR3 is CASSKPYFYNEQFF. The CDR3 nucleotides read TGTGCCAGCAGCAAACCCTATTTCTACAATGAGCAGTTCTTC.